This TCR beta chain was captured by sequencing in a study of molecular identifiers for immune sequencing clone quantification. At the level of the study: Four of five splits of RNA from approximately 20,000 or 100,000 naive CD8 cells were sequenced in replicates. Overall study findings and caveats: One cell's worth of spiked Jurkat TCR RNA was reportedly detectable among 850,000 to 1,000,000 naive cells.

As regards this clonotype: Antigen unknown.

TCRdb processed the PCR reads anew with MiXCR; each CDR3 protein has one entry. The sample records some 96,000 distinct CDR3 sequences, 24% being singletons. V was shortened by 0 bases and J by 5 bases, with 11 bases between the two germline ends. Germline V CDR1 and CDR2: MGHRA, YSYEKL. The CDR3 sequence is 14 residues long. Specimen: naive CD8+ T cells from blood, with Jurkat cell RNA spiked in. The subset is: FACS-sorted CD8+CD4-CCR7+CD45RA+ naive T cells. This sequence joins TRBV4-1 and TRBJ2-7, with D hard to call. The TCR sequence derives from a human donor in good health. Some libraries in this study had Jurkat cell RNA spiked in. The CDR3 bases are TGCGCCAGCAGCCAAGATTCTACGGGCGACGAGCAGTACTTC. Encoded protein: CASSQDSTGDEQYF.